A selection of T cell receptor beta chains follows, all from one sample in a study of T cells expressing NK-cell markers. From its re-call of the 5' RACE reads, TCRdb lists each CDR3 protein once, without DNA. The table lists fewer than 400,000 distinct CDR3 sequences. The sequenced sample was blood T cells: a sorted CD56 or NKG2C T cell subset, CD4+ or CD8+ T cells, or bulk PBMC T cells (not recorded which). The receptors derive from a man between 18 and 69 years old in good health. Both conserved end residues are part of each CDR3. Fields, in order: V gene, J gene, CDR3 protein.

TRBV20-1	TRBJ1-1	CSAYILLGNTEAFF
TRBV7-9	TRBJ1-2	CASSLIASATVGYTF
TRBV20-1	TRBJ1-2	CSARVVDRESHYGYTF
TRBV27	TRBJ1-4	CASGLVGFFGDATNEKLFF
TRBV21-1	TRBJ2-7	CAIPHREMVDEQYF
TRBV7-2	TRBJ1-5	CASSSQGTGVSNQPQHF
TRBV5-5	TRBJ1-2	CASSTRTVGYTF
TRBV6-1	TRBJ2-1	CASRGGTSGYNEQFF
TRBV29-1	TRBJ2-3	CSGGLAGGVQYF
TRBV20-1	TRBJ2-5	CSARDASGGLQETQYF
TRBV2	TRBJ2-5	CASSIDRVQETQYF
TRBV29-1	TRBJ1-2	CSVKTGSYGYTF
TRBV20-1	TRBJ2-7	CSRGGGSRYEQYF
TRBV12-3/TRBV12-4	TRBJ1-2	CASSLNRVGSGYTF
TRBV18	TRBJ2-2	CASSADQISGELFF
TRBV6-1	TRBJ1-6	CASSRQVTTYNSPLHF
TRBV10-3	TRBJ2-4	CAISPAKNIQYF
TRBV5-6	TRBJ1-1	CASSLRQAMNTEAFF
TRBV6-1	TRBJ2-1	CASRGTQTFSYNEQFF
TRBV18	TRBJ1-5	CASSGRIGQSQPQHF
TRBV12-3/TRBV12-4	TRBJ1-2	CASSLGTAVYGYTF
TRBV12-3/TRBV12-4	TRBJ2-2	CASSLDAGHANTGELFF
TRBV3-1	TRBJ2-5	CASSQGLSGGGSETQYF
TRBV11-2	TRBJ2-5	CASSLDPERGYQETQYF
TRBV7-2	TRBJ2-2	CASSSAGGAGTGELFF
TRBV12-3/TRBV12-4	TRBJ2-1	CASTRAGAPYNEQFF
TRBV29-1	TRBJ2-5	CSVQGQGQTQYF
TRBV12-3/TRBV12-4	TRBJ1-5	CASSGQGEMNQPQHF
TRBV6-2/TRBV6-3	TRBJ2-2	CASRVANTGELFF
TRBV18	TRBJ2-3	CASSTQGTQYF
TRBV5-5	TRBJ2-3	CASSLRAGGTDTQYF
TRBV12-3/TRBV12-4	TRBJ1-5	CASSLSRGLNQPQHF
TRBV16	TRBJ2-7	CASSQSVARQGIHEQYF
TRBV12-3/TRBV12-4	TRBJ2-4	CASSSERQGQGQNIQYF
TRBV6-2/TRBV6-3	TRBJ1-1	CASRSSRNTEAFF
TRBV7-7	TRBJ2-5	CASSLAASGLETQYF
TRBV18	TRBJ1-3	CASSLGPNSGNTIYF
TRBV5-1	TRBJ2-7	CASSTGSGNYEQYF
TRBV6-1	TRBJ2-5	CASLREIAVTLETQYF
TRBV19	TRBJ1-2	CASRPRTTLNYGYTF
TRBV12-3/TRBV12-4	TRBJ2-4	CASGEKNIQYF
TRBV28	TRBJ1-2	CASRSPNGIYGYTF